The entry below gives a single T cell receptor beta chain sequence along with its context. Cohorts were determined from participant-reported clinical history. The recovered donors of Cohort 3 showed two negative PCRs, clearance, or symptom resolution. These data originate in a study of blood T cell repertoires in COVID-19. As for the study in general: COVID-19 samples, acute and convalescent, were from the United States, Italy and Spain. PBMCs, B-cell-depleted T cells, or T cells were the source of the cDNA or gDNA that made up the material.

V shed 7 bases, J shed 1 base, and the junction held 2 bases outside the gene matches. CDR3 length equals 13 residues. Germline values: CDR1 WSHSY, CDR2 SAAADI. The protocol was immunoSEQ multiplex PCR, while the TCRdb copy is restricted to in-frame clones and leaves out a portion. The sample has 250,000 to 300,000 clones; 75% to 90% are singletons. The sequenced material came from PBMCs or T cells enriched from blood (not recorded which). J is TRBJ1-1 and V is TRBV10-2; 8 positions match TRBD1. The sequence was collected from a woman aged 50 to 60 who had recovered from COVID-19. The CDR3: CASIQGANTEAFF. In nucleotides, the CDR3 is TGCGCCAGCATTCAGGGGGCGAACACTGAAGCTTTCTTT.